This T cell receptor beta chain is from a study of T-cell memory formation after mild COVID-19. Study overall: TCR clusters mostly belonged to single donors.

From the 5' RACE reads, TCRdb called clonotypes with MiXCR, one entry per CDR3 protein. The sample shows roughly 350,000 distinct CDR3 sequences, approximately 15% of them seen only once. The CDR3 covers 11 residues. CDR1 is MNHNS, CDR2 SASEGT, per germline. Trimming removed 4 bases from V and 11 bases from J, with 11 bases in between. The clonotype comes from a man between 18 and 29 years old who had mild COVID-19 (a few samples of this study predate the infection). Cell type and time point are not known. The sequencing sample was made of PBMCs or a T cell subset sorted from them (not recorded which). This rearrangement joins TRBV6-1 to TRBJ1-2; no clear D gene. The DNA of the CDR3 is TGTGCCAGCAGTGGTCAGTATGATTACACCTTC. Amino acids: CASSGQYDYTF.